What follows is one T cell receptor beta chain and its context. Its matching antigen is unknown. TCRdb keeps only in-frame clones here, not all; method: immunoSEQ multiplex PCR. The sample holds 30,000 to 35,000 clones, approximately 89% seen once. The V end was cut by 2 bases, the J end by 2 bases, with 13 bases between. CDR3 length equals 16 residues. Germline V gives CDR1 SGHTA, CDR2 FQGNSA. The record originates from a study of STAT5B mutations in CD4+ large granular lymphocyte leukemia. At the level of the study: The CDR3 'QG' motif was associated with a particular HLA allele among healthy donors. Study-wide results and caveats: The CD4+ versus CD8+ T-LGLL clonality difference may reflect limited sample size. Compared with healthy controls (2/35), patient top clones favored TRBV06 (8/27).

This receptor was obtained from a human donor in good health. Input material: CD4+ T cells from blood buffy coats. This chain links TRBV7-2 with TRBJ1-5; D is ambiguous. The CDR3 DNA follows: TGTGCCAGCAGCTTAATGGGCCGTGGGGGCAATCAGCCCCAGCATTTT. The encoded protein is CASSLMGRGGNQPQHF.